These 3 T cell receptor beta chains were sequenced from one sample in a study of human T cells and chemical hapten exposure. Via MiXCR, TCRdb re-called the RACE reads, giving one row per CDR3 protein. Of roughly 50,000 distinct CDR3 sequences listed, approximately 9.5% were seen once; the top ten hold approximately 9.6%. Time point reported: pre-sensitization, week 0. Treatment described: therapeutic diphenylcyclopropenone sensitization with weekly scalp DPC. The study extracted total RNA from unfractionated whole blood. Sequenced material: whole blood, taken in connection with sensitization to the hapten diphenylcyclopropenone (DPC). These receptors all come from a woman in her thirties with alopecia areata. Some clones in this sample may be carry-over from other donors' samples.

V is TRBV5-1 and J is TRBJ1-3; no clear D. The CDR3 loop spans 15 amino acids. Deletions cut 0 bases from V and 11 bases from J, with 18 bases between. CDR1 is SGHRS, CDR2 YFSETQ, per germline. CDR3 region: CASSLGTGPETAIYF. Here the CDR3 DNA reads TGCGCCAGCAGCTTGGGAACCGGTCCCGAAACGGCCATATATTTT.

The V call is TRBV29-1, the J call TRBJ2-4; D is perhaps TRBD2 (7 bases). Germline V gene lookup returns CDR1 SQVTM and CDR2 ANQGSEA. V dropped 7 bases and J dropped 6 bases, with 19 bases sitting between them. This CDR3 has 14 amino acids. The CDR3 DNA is TGCAGCGCCGTGGGTGGGGGGGCGGTAAACATTCAGTACTTC. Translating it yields CSAVGGGAVNIQYF.

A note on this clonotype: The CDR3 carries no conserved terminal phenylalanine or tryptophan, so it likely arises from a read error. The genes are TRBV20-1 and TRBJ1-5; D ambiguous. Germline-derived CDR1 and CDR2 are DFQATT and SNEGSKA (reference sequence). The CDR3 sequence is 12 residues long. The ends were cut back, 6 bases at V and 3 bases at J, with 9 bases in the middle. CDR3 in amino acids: CSALDANQPQHY. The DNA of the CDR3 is TGCAGTGCGCTGGACGCCAATCAGCCCCAGCATTAT.